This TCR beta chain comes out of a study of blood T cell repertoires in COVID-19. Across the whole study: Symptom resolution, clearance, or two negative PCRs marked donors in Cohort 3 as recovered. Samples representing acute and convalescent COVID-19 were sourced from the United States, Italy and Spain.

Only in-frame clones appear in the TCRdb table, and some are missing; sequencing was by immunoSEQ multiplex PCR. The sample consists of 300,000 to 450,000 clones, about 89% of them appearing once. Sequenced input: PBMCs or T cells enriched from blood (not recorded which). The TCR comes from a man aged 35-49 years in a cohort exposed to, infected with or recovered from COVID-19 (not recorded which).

As DNA, the CDR3 is TGTGCCAGTAGTATCGGAGGCTTTGTAAAGACCCAGTACTTC. Protein product: CASSIGGFVKTQYF. The chain has TRBV19 and TRBJ2-5; weak D call: TRBD2 (5 bases). Germline lookup yields CDR1 LNHDA and CDR2 SQIVND (reference sequence). This CDR3 is 14 amino acids long. V was pared by 3 bases and J by 6 bases, with 14 bases between.